The 17 T cell receptor beta chains presented below share a single source sample, sequenced in a study of blood T cell repertoires in COVID-19. Generated by immunoSEQ multiplex PCR, the TCRdb table keeps only in-frame clones and is missing some. The sample lists fewer than 90,000 clones, 90% to 95% occurring once. The specimen sequenced was peripheral blood. The receptors were gathered from a human donor with active COVID-19. The donor label of this sample is uncertain.

This clone was observed a single time. This chain uses TRBV27 with TRBJ1-2; the match to TRBD1 covers 7 bases. Germline trimming cut 8 bases from V and 7 bases from J; bases unmatched to any gene: 16. From germline, CDR1 is MNHEY and CDR2 SMNVEV (reference sequence). This CDR3 is built from 15 residues. CDR3 nucleotide sequence: TGTGCCAGCGGCCAAACAGGGGCCCCTCATGGTGGCTACACCTTC. Its translation: CASGQTGAPHGGYTF.

The chain employs TRBV3-1 (or the pseudogene TRBV3-2) and TRBJ1-6; D is unresolved. V was trimmed by 1 base and J by 7 bases, leaving 8 bases between them. Germline V gene sequence: CDR1 LGHDT, CDR2 YNNKEL (reference sequence). The CDR3 length is 14 residues. CDR3 residues: CASSQVFQNSPLHF. For the CDR3, the DNA is TGTGCCAGCAGCCAAGTTTTTCAGAATTCACCCCTCCACTTT.

The chain combines TRBV5-6 with TRBJ2-7, with TRBD1 matching 9 bases. Germline lookup yields CDR1 SGHDT and CDR2 YYEEEE. V was clipped by 4 bases and J by 4 bases; unmatched bases: 6. CDR3 length: 14 amino acids. Here the CDR3 reads CASSLGTGNYEQYF. CDR3 nucleotide sequence: TGTGCCAGCAGCCTCGGGACAGGGAATTACGAGCAGTACTTC.

The rearrangement uses TRBV7-9 and TRBJ2-5; D remains unclear. The V gene's germline CDR1 is SEHNR and CDR2 FQNEAQ (reference sequence). The CDR3 spans 15 residues. The V end lost 1 base, the J end lost 1 base, and 10 bases lay between the germline ends. CDR3 DNA: TGTGCCAGCAGCTTAGAAACCGGTATCCAAGAGACCCAGTACTTC. Its translation: CASSLETGIQETQYF.

This chain joins TRBV11-2 and TRBJ1-4, with 7 bases aligning to TRBD1. J gave up 7 bases and V 5 bases, and 7 bases lay outside the gene matches. The CDR3 has 14 amino acids. Germline V gives CDR1 SGHAT, CDR2 FQNNGV. As DNA, the CDR3 is TGTGCCAGCAGCCACGGGACAGATCTTGAAAAACTGTTTTTT. Translating gives CASSHGTDLEKLFF. The whole variable domain, remainder taken from reference TRBV11-2 and TRBJ1-4, is EAGVAQSPRYKIIEKRQSVAFWCNPISGHATLYWYQQILGQGPKLLIQFQNNGVVDDSQLPKDRFSAERLKGVDSTLKIQPAKLEDSAVYLCASSHGTDLEKLFFGSGTQLSVL.

This rearrangement joins TRBV20-1 to TRBJ1-4; D might be TRBD1 (5 bases). Trimming left V 3 bases short and J 6 bases short, with 17 bases between. This CDR3 comprises 15 residues. Per germline, CDR1 DFQATT and CDR2 SNEGSKA (reference sequence). Written as DNA, the CDR3 is TGCAGTGCTAGTAAGTCGAGGACATTTGATGAAAAACTGTTTTTT. Its translation is CSASKSRTFDEKLFF.

V and J are TRBV6-2 or TRBV6-3 and TRBJ1-2; no definite D call. This CDR3 has 15 residues. Trimming shortened V by 6 bases and J by 3 bases, and 17 bases separated the two germline ends. Germline values: CDR1 MNHEY, CDR2 SVGEGT. CDR3 nucleotides: TGTGCCAGCAGCCTATCGGCGGGAAGCGACTATGGCTACACCTTC. It is translated as CASSLSAGSDYGYTF.

J is TRBJ2-3 and V is TRBV7-2; D is unresolved. This CDR3 comprises 13 residues. Trimming took off 3 bases at V and 6 bases at J, with 10 bases between the two ends. CDR1 SGHTA and CDR2 FQGNSA come from the germline V gene. This CDR3 reads CASSFPAEDTQYF. CDR3 nucleotide sequence: TGTGCCAGCAGCTTTCCCGCGGAGGATACGCAGTATTTT.

This sequence joins TRBV10-1 and TRBJ2-1, with TRBD2 matching over 11 bases. In germline, CDR1 is WNHNN, CDR2 SYGVQD (reference sequence). V trimming: 2 bases; J trimming: 8 bases; junction bases outside the gene matches: 5. This CDR3 region has 15 residues. CDR3 sequence reads: CASSETSGSFDEQFF. CDR3 coding DNA: TGCGCCAGCAGTGAGACTAGCGGGAGTTTCGATGAGCAGTTCTTC.

This clone has just one count. The genes are TRBV3-1 (or the pseudogene TRBV3-2) and TRBJ2-7; weak D call: TRBD2 (7 bases). Trimming took off 4 bases at V and 5 bases at J, with 18 bases between the two ends. This CDR3 contains 15 residues. Germline V gene lookup returns CDR1 LGHDT and CDR2 YNNKEL (reference sequence). The CDR3 DNA sequence: TGTGCCAGCAGCCCGGACGGGGGGCGCGGGAACGAGCAGTACTTC. Translating it yields CASSPDGGRGNEQYF.

The genes are TRBV6-6 and TRBJ2-7; D call uncertain. Trimming shortened V by 5 bases and J by 2 bases, and 13 bases separated the two germline ends. Germline lookup yields CDR1 MNHNY and CDR2 SVGAGI (reference sequence). The CDR3 contains 14 residues. CDR3 nucleotides: TGTGCCAGCAGTCACATGTTGCCGCCCTACGAGCAGTACTTC. Protein: CASSHMLPPYEQYF.

The chain links TRBV20-1 to TRBJ2-5; 8 nucleotides align to TRBD2. Germline CDR1 reads DFQATT; CDR2 reads SNEGSKA (reference sequence). V lost 3 bases, J lost 5 bases, and 11 bases stayed unmatched. The CDR3 totals 15 residues. CDR3 sequence (DNA): TGCAGTGCTAGTTGGGGGTCGGGGGGGTATGAGACCCAGTACTTC. Protein sequence: CSASWGSGGYETQYF.

V and J are TRBV19 and TRBJ1-1; 10 nucleotides agree with TRBD1. CDR3 size: 13 residues. In germline, CDR1 is LNHDA, CDR2 SQIVND (reference sequence). V shed 5 bases and J 8 bases; nucleotides not matched to a gene: 5. The CDR3 DNA sequence: TGTGCCAGTAGTGTAGGGACAGGGGTGGAAGCTTTCTTT. Translated, it gives CASSVGTGVEAFF. Full variable domain (outside the CDR3, taken from reference TRBV19 and TRBJ1-1): DGGITQSPKYLFRKEGQNVTLSCEQNLNHDAMYWYRQDPGQGLRLIYYSQIVNDFQKGDIAEGYSVSREKKESFPLTVTSAQKNPTAFYLCASSVGTGVEAFFGQGTRLTVV.

The chain joins TRBV2 to TRBJ2-3; the match to TRBD2 covers 11 bases. Germline CDR1 SNHLY, CDR2 FYNNEI. The CDR3 extends over 16 amino acids. Losses at the gene ends were 6 bases for V and 2 bases for J; bases not matched to a gene: 7. The CDR3 sequence: CASSPGTSGLTDTQYF. The CDR3 region has the DNA TGTGCCAGCAGCCCCGGGACTAGCGGCCTCACAGATACGCAGTATTTT.

The rearrangement joins TRBV10-2 to TRBJ2-5, with 12 bases aligning to TRBD2. The CDR3 extends over 16 amino acids. In germline, CDR1 is WSHSY, CDR2 SAAADI. J gave up 3 bases and V 8 bases, and 10 bases lay outside the gene matches. The CDR3 region has the DNA TGCGCCAGCTTCCGAGGGCTAGCGGGAGGGGAAGAGACCCAGTACTTC. Residues: CASFRGLAGGEETQYF.

This rearrangement joins TRBV7-6 to TRBJ1-4; 8 bases line up with TRBD1. This CDR3 is built from 18 residues. J lost 0 bases, V lost 5 bases, and 11 bases had no gene match. Germline CDR1 SGHVS, CDR2 FNYEAQ. The CDR3 sequence: CASSAPTGEYATNEKLFF. In DNA, the CDR3 is TGTGCCAGCAGCGCACCGACAGGGGAATATGCAACTAATGAAAAACTGTTTTTT.

J is TRBJ1-2 and V is TRBV6-5; 8 bases are shared with TRBD1. This CDR3 is 12 amino acids long. V was pared by 5 bases and J by 7 bases, with 3 bases of the junction left unmatched. Germline-derived CDR1 and CDR2 are MNHEY and SVGAGI. The DNA of the CDR3 is TGTGCCAGCAGTCGACAGGGGACTGGCTACACCTTC. Translation: CASSRQGTGYTF.